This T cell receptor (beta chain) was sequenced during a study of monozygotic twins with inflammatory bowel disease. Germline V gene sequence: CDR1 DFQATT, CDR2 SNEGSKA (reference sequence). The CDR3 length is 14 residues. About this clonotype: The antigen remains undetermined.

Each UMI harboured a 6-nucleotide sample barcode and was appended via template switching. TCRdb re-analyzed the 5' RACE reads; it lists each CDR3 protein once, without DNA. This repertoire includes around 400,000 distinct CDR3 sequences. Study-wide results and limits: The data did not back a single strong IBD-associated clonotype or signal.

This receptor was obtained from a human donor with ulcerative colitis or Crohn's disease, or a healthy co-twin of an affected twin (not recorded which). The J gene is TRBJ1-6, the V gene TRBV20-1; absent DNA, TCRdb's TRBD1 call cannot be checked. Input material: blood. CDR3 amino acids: CSANRDRVVSPLHF.